This T cell receptor (beta chain) stems from a study of blood T cell repertoires in COVID-19. Clones were sequenced by immunoSEQ multiplex PCR, and TCRdb holds only the in-frame ones, with some missing. The sample lists hundreds of thousands of clones, about 85% occurring once. The CDR3 is 14 residues long. CDR1 is MDHEN and CDR2 is SYDVKM in the germline V gene. Trimming removed 6 bases at V and 0 bases at J, with 12 bases between. The source of this sequence is a man between 18 and 35 years old with active or convalescent COVID-19. The sample was peripheral blood. The V and J genes are TRBV28 and TRBJ2-7; D may be TRBD1 (5 bases). The CDR3 spells CASRRQSSSYEQYF. DNA for the CDR3: TGTGCCAGCAGAAGACAGTCGAGCTCCTACGAGCAGTACTTC.